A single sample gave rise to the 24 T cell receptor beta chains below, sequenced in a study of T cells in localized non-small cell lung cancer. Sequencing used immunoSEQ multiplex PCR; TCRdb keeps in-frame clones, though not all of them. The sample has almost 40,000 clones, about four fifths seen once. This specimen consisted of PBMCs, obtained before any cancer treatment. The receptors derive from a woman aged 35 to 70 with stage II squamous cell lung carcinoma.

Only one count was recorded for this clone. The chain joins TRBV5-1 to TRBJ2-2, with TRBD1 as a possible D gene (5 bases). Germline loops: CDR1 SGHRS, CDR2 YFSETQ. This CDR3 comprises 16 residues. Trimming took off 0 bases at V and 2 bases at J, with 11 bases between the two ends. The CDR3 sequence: CASSLDRHLNTGELFF. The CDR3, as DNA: TGCGCCAGCAGCTTGGACAGGCACCTAAACACCGGGGAGCTGTTTTTT.

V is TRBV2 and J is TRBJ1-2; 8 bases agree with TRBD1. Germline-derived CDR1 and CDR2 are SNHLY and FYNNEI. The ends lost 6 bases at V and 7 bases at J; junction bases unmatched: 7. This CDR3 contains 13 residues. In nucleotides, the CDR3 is TGTGCCAGCAGCCCGACAGGGGAGGGTGGCTACACCTTC. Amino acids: CASSPTGEGGYTF.

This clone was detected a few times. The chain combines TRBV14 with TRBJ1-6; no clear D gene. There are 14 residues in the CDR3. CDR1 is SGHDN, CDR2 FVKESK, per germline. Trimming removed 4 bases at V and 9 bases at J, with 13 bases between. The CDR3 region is CASSPRWEGSPLHF. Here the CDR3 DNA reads TGTGCCAGCAGCCCACGGTGGGAGGGTTCACCCCTCCACTTT.

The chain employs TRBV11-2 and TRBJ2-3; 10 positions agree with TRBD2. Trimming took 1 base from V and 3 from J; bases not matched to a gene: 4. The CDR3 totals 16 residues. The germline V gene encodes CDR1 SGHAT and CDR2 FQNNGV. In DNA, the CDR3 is TGTGCCAGCAGCTTAGGGGCTAGCGGGGGAACAGATACGCAGTATTTT. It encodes CASSLGASGGTDTQYF. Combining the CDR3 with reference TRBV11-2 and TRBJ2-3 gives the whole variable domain EAGVAQSPRYKIIEKRQSVAFWCNPISGHATLYWYQQILGQGPKLLIQFQNNGVVDDSQLPKDRFSAERLKGVDSTLKIQPAKLEDSAVYLCASSLGASGGTDTQYFGPGTRLTVL.

The CDR3 loop is CASSRWVANTEAFF. CDR3 sequence (DNA): TGTGCCAGCAGTCGGTGGGTGGCGAACACTGAAGCTTTCTTT. V is TRBV14 and J is TRBJ1-1; D not certain. The CDR3 covers 14 residues. Trimming took off 6 bases at V and 1 base at J, with 12 bases between the two ends. Germline V gene data show CDR1 as SGHDN and CDR2 as FVKESK.

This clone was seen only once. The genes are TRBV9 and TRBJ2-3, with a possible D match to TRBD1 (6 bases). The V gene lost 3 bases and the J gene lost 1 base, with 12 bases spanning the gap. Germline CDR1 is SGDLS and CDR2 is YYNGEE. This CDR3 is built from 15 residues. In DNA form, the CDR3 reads TGTGCCAGCAGCGCTTCAGGGGTGGGCACAGATACGCAGTATTTT. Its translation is CASSASGVGTDTQYF.

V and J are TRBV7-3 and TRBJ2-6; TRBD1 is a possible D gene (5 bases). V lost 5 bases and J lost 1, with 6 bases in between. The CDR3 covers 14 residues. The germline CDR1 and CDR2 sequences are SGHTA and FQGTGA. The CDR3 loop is CASSPGSGANVLTF. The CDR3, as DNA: TGTGCCAGCAGCCCAGGGTCTGGGGCCAACGTCCTGACTTTC.

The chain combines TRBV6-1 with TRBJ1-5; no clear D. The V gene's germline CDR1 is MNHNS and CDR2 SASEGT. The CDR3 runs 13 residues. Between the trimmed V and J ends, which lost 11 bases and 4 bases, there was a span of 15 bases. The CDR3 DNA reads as TGTGCCGCCGGAGACGGTTTTAATCAGCCCCAGCATTTT. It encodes CAAGDGFNQPQHF.

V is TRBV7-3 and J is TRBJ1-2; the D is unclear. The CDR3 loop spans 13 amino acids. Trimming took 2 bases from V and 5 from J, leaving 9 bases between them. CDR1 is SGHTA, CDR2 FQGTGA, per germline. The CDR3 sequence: CASSLGEPYGYTF. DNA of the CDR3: TGTGCCAGCAGCTTAGGCGAGCCATATGGCTACACCTTC. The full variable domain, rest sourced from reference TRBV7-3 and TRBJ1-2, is GAGVSQTPSNKVTEKGKYVELRCDPISGHTALYWYRQSLGQGPEFLIYFQGTGAADDSGLPNDRFFAVRPEGSVSTLKIQRTERGDSAVYLCASSLGEPYGYTFGSGTRLTVV.

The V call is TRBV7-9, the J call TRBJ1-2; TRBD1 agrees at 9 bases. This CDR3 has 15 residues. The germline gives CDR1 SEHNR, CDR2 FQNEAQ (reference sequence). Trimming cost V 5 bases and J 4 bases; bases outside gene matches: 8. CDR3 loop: CASSPQGTGPYGYTF. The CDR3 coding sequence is TGTGCCAGCAGCCCACAAGGGACAGGGCCCTATGGCTACACCTTC.

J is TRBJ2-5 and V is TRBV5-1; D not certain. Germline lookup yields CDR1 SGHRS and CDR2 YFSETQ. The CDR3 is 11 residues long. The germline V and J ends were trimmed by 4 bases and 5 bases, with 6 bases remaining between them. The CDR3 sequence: CASSPGETQYF. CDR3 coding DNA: TGCGCCAGCAGCCCTGGGGAGACCCAGTACTTC.

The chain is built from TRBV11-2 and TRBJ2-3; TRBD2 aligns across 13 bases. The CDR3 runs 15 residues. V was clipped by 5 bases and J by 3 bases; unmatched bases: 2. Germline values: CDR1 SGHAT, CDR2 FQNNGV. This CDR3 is CASSRGLAGTDTQYF. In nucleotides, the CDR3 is TGTGCCAGCAGCAGGGGACTAGCGGGGACAGATACGCAGTATTTT.

Written as DNA, the CDR3 is TGTGCCAGTAGGGTAGGGATCGGGGAGCTGTTTTTT. Translation gives CASRVGIGELFF. This rearrangement joins TRBV19 to TRBJ2-2, with D unresolved. The CDR3 runs 12 residues. In germline, CDR1 is LNHDA, CDR2 SQIVND (reference sequence). Trimming cost V 6 bases and J 7 bases, with 9 bases left between them.

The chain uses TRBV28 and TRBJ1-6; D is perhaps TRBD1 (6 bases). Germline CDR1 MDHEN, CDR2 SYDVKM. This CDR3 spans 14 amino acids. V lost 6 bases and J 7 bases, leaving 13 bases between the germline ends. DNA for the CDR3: TGTGCCAGCAGGGGAGACAGGCAGAATTCACCCCTCCACTTT. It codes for CASRGDRQNSPLHF.

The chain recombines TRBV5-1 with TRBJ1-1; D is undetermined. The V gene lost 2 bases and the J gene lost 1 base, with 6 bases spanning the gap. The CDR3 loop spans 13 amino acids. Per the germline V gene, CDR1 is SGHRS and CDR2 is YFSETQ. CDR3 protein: CASSFNRNTEAFF. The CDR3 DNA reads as TGCGCCAGCAGCTTTAATAGGAACACTGAAGCTTTCTTT.

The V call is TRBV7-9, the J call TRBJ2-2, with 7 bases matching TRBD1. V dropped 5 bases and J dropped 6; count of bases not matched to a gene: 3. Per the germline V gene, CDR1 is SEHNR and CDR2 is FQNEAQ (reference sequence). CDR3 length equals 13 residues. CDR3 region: CASSQGQAGELFF. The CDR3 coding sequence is TGTGCCAGCAGCCAAGGACAGGCCGGGGAGCTGTTTTTT. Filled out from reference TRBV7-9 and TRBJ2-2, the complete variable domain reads DTGVSQNPRHKITKRGQNVTFRCDPISEHNRLYWYRQTLGQGPEFLTYFQNEAQLEKSRLLSDRFSAERPKGSFSTLEIQRTEQGDSAMYLCASSQGQAGELFFGEGSRLTVL.

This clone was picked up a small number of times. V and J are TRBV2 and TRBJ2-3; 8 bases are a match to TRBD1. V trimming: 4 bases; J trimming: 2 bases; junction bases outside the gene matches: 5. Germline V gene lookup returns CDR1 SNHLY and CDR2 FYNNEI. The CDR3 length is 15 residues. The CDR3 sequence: CASSGTGGHTDTQYF. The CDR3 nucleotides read TGTGCCAGCAGTGGAACAGGGGGTCACACAGATACGCAGTATTTT.

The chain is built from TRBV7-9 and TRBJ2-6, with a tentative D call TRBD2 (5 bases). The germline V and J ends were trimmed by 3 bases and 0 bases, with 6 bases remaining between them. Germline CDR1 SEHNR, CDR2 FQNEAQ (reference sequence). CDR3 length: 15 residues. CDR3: CASSLAGSGANVLTF. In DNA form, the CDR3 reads TGTGCCAGCAGCTTGGCGGGCTCTGGGGCCAACGTCCTGACTTTC.

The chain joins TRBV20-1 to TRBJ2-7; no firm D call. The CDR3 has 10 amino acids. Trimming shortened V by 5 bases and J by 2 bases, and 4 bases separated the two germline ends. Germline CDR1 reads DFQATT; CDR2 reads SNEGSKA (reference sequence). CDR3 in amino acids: CSAEPYEQYV. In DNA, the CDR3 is TGCAGTGCTGAACCCTACGAGCAGTACGTC.

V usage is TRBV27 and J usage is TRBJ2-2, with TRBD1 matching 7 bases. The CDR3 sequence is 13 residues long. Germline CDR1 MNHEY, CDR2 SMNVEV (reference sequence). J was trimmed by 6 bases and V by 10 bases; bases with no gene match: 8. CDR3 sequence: CATRTGAAGELFF. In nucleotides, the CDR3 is TGTGCCACCAGAACAGGGGCAGCCGGGGAGCTGTTTTTT.

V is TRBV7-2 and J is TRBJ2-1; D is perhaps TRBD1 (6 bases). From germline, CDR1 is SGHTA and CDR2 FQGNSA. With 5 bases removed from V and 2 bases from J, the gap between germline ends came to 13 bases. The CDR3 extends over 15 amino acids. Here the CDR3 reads CASSATGYTYNEQFF. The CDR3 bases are TGTGCCAGCAGCGCCACAGGGTACACCTACAATGAGCAGTTCTTC.

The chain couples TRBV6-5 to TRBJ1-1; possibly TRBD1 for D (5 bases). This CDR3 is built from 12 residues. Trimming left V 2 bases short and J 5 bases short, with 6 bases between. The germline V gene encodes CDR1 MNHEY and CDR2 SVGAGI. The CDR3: CASSYGGTEAFF. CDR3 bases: TGTGCCAGCAGTTACGGGGGAACTGAAGCTTTCTTT.

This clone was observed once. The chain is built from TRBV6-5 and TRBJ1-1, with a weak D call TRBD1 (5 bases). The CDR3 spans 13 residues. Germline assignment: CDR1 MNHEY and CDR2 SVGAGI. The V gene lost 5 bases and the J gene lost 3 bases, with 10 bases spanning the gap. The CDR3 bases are TGTGCCAGCAGTGTTGACAGTTACACTGAAGCTTTCTTT. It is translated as CASSVDSYTEAFF.

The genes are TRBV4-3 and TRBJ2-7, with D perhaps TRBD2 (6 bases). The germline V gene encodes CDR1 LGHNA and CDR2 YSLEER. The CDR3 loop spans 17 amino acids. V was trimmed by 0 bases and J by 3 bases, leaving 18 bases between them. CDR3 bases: TGCGCCAGCAGCCAAGATCTAATGCTGGTGGGAGGCTACGAGCAGTACTTC. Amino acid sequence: CASSQDLMLVGGYEQYF.